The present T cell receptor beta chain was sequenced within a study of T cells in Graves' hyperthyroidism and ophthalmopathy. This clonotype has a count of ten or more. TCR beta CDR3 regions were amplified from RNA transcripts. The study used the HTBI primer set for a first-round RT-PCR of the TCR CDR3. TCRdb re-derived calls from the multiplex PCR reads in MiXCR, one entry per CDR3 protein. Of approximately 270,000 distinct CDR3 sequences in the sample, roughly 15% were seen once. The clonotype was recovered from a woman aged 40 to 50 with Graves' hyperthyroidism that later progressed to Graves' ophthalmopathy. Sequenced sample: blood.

The CDR3, as DNA: TGTGCCAGCAGTTTTGAGGGACTAGCGGGAGGGCCGTCGAACGAGCAGTACTTC. Its translation is CASSFEGLAGGPSNEQYF. The rearrangement links TRBV12-3 or TRBV12-4 to TRBJ2-7, with 16 nucleotides matching TRBD2. Germline trimming cut 3 bases from V and 5 bases from J; bases unmatched to any gene: 10. The CDR3 runs to 18 residues.